The T cell receptor beta chain described here comes from a study of blood T cell repertoires in COVID-19. About the research overall: Sites across the United States, Italy and Spain contributed samples from acute and convalescent COVID-19. Nucleic acid was either cDNA or gDNA, and it came from T cells, B-cell-depleted T cells, or PBMCs.

The data were produced by immunoSEQ multiplex PCR, yet TCRdb's version contains in-frame clones alone and is incomplete. The sample yields 52,000 or so clones, roughly nine tenths seen once. This clone was observed a single time. Germline V gene data show CDR1 as SNHLY and CDR2 as FYNNEI. Trimming removed 8 bases at V and 7 bases at J, with 14 bases between. This CDR3 contains 13 residues. The sample comprised peripheral blood. This TCR was sampled from a human donor in a cohort sampled during active COVID-19. The chain joins TRBV2 to TRBJ2-2; D is perhaps TRBD1 (5 bases). CDR3 protein: CASEERGSGELFF. CDR3 bases: TGTGCCAGCGAAGAAAGGGGAAGCGGGGAGCTGTTTTTT.